This TCR beta chain stems from a study of shared clonotypes between healthy human individuals. This CDR3 region has 13 residues. The V end was cut by 4 bases, the J end by 11 bases, with 15 bases between. Germline-derived CDR1 and CDR2 are MGHRA and YSYEKL. The study separated CD4+ cells into CD45RA+ naive and CD45RA-negative memory subsets. Points from the study as a whole: Investigators collected only blood, and repertoires in tissues likely differ.

Notes on this clone: What it binds is unknown.

Deep level was the assay's run setting. Produced via immunoSEQ multiplex PCR; TCRdb's table is partial and in-frame only. Of 1 million to 1.2 million clones detected, 70% to 85% appear once; the ten largest clones hold approximately 0.9%. The sample was memory CD4+ T cells from PBMCs. Subset specified: CD45RA-negative fraction. The source is a man aged 18 to 30 in good health. Some clones in this sample may be carry-over from other donors' samples. This chain uses TRBV4-1 with TRBJ2-4, with D maybe TRBD2 (6 bases). The CDR3: CASSRRTGDFQYF. CDR3 coding DNA: TGCGCCAGCAGCCGGCGGACGGGGGACTTTCAGTACTTC.